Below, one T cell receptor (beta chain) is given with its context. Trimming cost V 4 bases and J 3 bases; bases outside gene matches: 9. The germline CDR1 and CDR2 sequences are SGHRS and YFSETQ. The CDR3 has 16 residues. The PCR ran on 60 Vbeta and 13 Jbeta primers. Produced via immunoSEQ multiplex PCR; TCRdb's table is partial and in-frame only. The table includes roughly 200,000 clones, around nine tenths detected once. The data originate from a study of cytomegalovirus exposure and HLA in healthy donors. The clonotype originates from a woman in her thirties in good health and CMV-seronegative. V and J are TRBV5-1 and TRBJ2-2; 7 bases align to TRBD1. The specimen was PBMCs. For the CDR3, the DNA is TGCGCCAGCAGCCCTACACAGGGGCCGGACACCGGGGAGCTGTTTTTT. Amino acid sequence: CASSPTQGPDTGELFF.